This T cell receptor beta chain was observed in a study of resident and recirculating memory T cells in vitiligo. The study's findings and limits: Non-conserved TCRs across sites and patients suggested distinct clones per lesion.

Measured with immunoSEQ multiplex PCR; TCRdb has only the in-frame clones, and not every one. The sample lists 70,000 to 75,000 clones; about 89% were seen once. The germline V gene encodes CDR1 SGHTA and CDR2 FQGNSA. The CDR3 loop spans 14 amino acids. V shed 6 bases and J shed 4 bases, with 15 bases lying between them. Concerning this clone itself: Its antigen is undetermined.

Sequencing used blood. The chain joins TRBV7-2 to TRBJ1-2; weak D call: TRBD1 (5 bases). The source is a male donor with vitiligo. The CDR3 DNA reads TGTGCCAGCAGGGAGGGTGGGGGACCCTATGGCTACACCTTC. Encoded protein: CASREGGGPYGYTF.